The following is a T cell receptor (beta chain) sequence with its context. The germline V gene encodes CDR1 SEHNR and CDR2 FQNEAQ (reference sequence). The V end lost 7 bases, the J end lost 7 bases, and 10 bases lay between the germline ends. This CDR3 has 11 amino acids. This specimen belongs to a study of CD8+CD57+ T cells in acquired aplastic anemia. Genomic DNA templated the TCR beta VDJ and CDR3 profiling. TCRdb fed the reads into MiXCR, producing one record per CDR3 protein. The table shows 150,000 to 180,000 distinct CDR3 sequences, with about 48% occurring only once. Only patients with CD8+CD57+ cell expansion on flow cytometry were chosen for sequencing.

Specimen: sorted CD4+, CD8+, or CD8+CD57+ T cells (not recorded which) from PBMCs. The receptor comes from a human donor with aplastic anemia. The chain has TRBV7-9 and TRBJ2-5; the D is unclear. The CDR3 nucleotides are TGTGCCAGCACCTCGCTGGGGACCCAGTACTTC. Protein product: CASTSLGTQYF.